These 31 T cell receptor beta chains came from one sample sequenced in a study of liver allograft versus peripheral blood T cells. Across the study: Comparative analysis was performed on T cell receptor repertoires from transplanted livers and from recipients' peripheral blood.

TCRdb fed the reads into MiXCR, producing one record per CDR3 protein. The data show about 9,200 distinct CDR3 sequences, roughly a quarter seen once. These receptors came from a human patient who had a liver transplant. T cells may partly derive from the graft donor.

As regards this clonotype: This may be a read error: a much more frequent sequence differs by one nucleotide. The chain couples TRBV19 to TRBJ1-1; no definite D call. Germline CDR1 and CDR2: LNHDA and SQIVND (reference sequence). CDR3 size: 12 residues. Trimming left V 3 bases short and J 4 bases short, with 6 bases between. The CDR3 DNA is TGTGCCAGTAGTATGGCGGGCACTGAAGCTTTCTTT. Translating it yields CASSMAGTEAFF.

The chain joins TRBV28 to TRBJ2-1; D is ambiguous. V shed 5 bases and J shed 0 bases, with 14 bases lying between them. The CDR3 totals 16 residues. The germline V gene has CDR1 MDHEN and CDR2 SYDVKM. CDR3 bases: TGTGCCAGCAGTGGGGTCAGTCCGAGCTCCTACAATGAGCAGTTCTTC. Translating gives CASSGVSPSSYNEQFF.

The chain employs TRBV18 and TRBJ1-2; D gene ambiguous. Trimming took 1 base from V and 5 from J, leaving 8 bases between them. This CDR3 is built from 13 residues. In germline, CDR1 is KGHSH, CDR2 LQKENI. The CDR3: CASSPRGFYGYTF. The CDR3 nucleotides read TGTGCCAGCTCACCACGGGGATTTTATGGCTACACCTTC.

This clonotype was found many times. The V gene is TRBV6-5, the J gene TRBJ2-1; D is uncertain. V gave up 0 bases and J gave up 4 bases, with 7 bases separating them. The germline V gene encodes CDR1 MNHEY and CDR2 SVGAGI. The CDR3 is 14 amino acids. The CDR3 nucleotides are TGTGCCAGCAGTTACTCTGCCCAATACAATGAGCAGTTCTTC. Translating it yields CASSYSAQYNEQFF.

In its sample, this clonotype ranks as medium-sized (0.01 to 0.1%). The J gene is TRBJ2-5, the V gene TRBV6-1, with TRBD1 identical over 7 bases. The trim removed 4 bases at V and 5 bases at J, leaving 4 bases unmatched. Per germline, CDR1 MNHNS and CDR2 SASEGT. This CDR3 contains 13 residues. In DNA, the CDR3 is TGTGCCAGCAGTGTGACAGGGTGGGAGACCCAGTACTTC. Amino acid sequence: CASSVTGWETQYF.

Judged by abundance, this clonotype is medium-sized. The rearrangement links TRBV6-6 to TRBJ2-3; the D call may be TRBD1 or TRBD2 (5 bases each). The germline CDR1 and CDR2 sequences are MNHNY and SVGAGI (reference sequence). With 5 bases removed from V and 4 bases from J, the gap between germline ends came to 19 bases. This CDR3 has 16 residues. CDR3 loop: CASSQGSGPRADTQYF. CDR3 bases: TGTGCCAGCAGTCAGGGAAGCGGCCCCAGGGCAGATACGCAGTATTTT.

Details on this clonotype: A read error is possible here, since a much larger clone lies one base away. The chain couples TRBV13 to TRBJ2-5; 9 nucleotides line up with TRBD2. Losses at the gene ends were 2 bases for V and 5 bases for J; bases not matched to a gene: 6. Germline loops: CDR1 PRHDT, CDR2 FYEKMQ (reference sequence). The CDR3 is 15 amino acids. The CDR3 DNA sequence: TGTGCCAGCAGCTTATGGGTAGCGGGGGAGGAGACCCAGTACTTC. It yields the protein CASSLWVAGEETQYF.

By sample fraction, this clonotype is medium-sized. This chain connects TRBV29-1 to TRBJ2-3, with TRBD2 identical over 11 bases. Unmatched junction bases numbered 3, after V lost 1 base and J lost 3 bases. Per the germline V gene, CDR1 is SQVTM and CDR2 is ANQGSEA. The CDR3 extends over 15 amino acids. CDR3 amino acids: CSVEALAGGTDTQYF. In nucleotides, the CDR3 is TGCAGCGTTGAAGCTCTAGCGGGAGGAACAGATACGCAGTATTTT.

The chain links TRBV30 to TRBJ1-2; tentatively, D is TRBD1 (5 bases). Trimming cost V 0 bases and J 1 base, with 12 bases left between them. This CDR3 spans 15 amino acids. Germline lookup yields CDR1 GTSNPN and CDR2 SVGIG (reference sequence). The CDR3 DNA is TGTGCCTGGAGTGTATGGGGACGGGATAACTATGGCTACACCTTC. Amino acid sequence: CAWSVWGRDNYGYTF.

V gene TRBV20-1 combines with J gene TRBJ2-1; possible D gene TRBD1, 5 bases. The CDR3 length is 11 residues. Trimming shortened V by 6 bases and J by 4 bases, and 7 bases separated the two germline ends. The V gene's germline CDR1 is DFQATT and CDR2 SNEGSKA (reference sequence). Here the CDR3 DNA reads TGCAGTGCGGGGCGTTACAATGAGCAGTTCTTC. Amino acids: CSAGRYNEQFF.

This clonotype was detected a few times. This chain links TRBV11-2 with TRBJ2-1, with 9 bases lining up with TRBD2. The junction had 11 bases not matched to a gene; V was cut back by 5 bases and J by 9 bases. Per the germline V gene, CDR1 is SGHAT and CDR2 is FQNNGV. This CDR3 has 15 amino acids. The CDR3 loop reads CASSPRMIAGVEQFF. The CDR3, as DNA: TGTGCCAGCAGCCCCCGGATGATAGCGGGAGTTGAGCAGTTCTTC.

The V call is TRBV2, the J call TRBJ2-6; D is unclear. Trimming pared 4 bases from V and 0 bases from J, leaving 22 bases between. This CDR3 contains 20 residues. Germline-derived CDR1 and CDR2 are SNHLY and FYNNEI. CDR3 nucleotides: TGTGCCAGCAGTGTTGATAGAGCAGGTGTAACCCTCTCTGGGGCCAACGTCCTGACTTTC. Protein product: CASSVDRAGVTLSGANVLTF.

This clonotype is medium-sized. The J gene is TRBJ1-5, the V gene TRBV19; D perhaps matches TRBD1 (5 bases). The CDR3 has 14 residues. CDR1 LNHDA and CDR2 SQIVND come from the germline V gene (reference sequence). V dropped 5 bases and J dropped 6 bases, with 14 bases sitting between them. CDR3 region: CASSGTAGSQPQHF. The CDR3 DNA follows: TGTGCCAGTAGTGGGACGGCTGGCTCTCAGCCCCAGCATTTT.

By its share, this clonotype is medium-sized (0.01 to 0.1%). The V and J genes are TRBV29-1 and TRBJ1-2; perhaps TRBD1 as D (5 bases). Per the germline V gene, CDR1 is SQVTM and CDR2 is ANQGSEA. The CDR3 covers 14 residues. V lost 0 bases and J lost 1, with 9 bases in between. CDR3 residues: CSVEDRGYNYGYTF. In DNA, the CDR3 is TGCAGCGTTGAAGATCGGGGCTATAACTATGGCTACACCTTC.

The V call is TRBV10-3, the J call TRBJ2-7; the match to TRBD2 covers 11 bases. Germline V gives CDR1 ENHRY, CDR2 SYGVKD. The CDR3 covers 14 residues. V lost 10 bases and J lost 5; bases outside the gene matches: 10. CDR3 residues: CATRLAGTLDEQYF. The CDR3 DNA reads TGTGCCACCCGACTAGCGGGGACTTTGGACGAGCAGTACTTC.

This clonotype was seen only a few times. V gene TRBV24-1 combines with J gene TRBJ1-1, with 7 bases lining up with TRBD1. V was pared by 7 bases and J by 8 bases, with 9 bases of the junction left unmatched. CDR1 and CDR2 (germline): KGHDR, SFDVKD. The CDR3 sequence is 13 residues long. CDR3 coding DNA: TGTGCCACCAGCACAGGGGCGAGGACAGAAGCTTTCTTT. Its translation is CATSTGARTEAFF.

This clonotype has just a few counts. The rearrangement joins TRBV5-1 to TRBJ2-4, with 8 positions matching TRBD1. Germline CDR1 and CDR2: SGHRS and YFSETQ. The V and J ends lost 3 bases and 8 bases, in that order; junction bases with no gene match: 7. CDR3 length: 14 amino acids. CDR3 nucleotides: TGCGCCAGCAGCTCCGGGACAGGAATGGACATTCAGTACTTC. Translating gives CASSSGTGMDIQYF.

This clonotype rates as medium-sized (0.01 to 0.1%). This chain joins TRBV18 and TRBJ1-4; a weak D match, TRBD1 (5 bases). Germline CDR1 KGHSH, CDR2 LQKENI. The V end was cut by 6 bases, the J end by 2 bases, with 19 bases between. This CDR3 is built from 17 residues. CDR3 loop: CASSPVEGFATNEKLFF. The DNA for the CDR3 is TGTGCCAGCTCCCCCGTCGAGGGGTTTGCGACTAATGAAAAACTGTTTTTT. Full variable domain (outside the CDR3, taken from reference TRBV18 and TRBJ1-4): NAGVMQNPRHLVRRRGQEARLRCSPMKGHSHVYWYRQLPEEGLKFMVYLQKENIIDESGMPKERFSAEFPKEGPSILRIQQVVRGDSAAYFCASSPVEGFATNEKLFFGSGTQLSVL.

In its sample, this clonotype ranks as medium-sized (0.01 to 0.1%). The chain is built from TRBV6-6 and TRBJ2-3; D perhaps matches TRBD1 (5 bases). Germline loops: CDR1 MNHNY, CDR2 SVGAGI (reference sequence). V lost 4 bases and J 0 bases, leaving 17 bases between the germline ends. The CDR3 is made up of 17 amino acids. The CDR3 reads CASSLQSQGRSTDTQYF. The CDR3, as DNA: TGTGCCAGCAGTTTACAGTCCCAGGGTCGGAGCACAGATACGCAGTATTTT.

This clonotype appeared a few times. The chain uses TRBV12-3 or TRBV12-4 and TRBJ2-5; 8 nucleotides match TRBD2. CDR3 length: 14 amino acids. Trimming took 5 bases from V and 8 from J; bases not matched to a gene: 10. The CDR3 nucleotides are TGTGCCAGCAGTAGATTAGCGGGAAGGGGAACCCAGTACTTC. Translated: CASSRLAGRGTQYF.

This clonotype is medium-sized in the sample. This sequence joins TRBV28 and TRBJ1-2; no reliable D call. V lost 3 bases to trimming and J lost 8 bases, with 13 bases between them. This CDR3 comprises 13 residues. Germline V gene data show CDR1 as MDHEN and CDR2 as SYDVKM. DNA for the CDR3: TGTGCCAGCAGTTTGGACCCGACTGGGGGCTACACCTTC. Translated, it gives CASSLDPTGGYTF.

CDR3 DNA sequence: TGTGCCATCAGTGAAGGACTAGGAGAAGAGACCCAGTACTTC. It specifies CAISEGLGEETQYF. This chain uses TRBV10-3 with TRBJ2-5, with 7 bases that match TRBD2. J gave up 3 bases and V 3 bases, and 4 bases lay outside the gene matches. CDR3 length: 14 amino acids. Germline assignment: CDR1 ENHRY and CDR2 SYGVKD.

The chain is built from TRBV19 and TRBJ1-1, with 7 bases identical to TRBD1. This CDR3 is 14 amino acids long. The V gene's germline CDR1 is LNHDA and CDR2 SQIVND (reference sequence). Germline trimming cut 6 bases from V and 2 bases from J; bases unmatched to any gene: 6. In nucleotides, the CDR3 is TGTGCCAGTAGAAGGAGGACAGGCAACACTGAAGCTTTCTTT. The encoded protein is CASRRRTGNTEAFF.

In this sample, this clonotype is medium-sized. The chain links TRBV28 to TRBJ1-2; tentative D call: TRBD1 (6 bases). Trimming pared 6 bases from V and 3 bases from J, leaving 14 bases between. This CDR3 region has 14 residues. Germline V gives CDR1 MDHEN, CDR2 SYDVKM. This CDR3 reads CASRQQGVDYGYTF. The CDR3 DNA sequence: TGTGCCAGCAGACAACAGGGAGTAGACTATGGCTACACCTTC.

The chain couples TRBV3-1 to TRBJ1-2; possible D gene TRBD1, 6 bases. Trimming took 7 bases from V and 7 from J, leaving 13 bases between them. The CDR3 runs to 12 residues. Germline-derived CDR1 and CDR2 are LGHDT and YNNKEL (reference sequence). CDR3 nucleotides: TGTGCCAGCATGGGCTACAGGGCTGGCTACACCTTC. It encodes CASMGYRAGYTF.

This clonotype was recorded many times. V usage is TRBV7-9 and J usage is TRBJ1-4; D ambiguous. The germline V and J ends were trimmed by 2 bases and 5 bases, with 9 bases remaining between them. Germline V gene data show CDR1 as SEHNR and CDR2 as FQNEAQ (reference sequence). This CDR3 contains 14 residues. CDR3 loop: CASSLSTKNEKLFF. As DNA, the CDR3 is TGTGCCAGCAGCTTATCAACGAAGAATGAAAAACTGTTTTTT.

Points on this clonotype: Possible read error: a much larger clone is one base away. CDR3 residues: CASSLGVVETGGLFF. The CDR3 DNA reads as TGTGCCAGCAGCCTTGGAGTAGTCGAGACCGGGGGGCTGTTTTTT. The chain joins TRBV5-5 to TRBJ2-2, with D possibly matching TRBD2 (6 bases). The CDR3 sequence is 15 residues long. Germline CDR1 and CDR2: SGHKS and YYEKEE (reference sequence).

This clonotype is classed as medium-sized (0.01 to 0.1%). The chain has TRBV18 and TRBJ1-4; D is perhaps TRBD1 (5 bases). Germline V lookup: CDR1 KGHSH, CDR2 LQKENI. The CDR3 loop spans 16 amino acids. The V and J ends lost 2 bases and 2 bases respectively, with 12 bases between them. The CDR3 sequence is CASSPGMAGTNEKLFF. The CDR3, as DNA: TGTGCCAGCTCACCAGGGATGGCAGGGACTAATGAAAAACTGTTTTTT. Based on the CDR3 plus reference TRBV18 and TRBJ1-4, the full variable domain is NAGVMQNPRHLVRRRGQEARLRCSPMKGHSHVYWYRQLPEEGLKFMVYLQKENIIDESGMPKERFSAEFPKEGPSILRIQQVVRGDSAAYFCASSPGMAGTNEKLFFGSGTQLSVL.

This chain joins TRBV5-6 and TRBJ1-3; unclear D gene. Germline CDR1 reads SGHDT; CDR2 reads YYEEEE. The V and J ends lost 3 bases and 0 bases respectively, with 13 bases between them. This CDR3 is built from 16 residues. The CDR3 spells CASSSLLISSGNTIYF. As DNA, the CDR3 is TGTGCCAGCAGCTCCCTACTGATAAGCTCTGGAAACACCATATATTTT.

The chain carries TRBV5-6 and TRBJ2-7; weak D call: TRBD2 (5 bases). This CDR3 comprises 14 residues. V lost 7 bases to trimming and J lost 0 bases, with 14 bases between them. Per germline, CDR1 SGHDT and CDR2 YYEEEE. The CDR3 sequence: CASSRARDSYEQYF. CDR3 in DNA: TGTGCCAGCTCGAGGGCTAGGGACTCCTACGAGCAGTACTTC.

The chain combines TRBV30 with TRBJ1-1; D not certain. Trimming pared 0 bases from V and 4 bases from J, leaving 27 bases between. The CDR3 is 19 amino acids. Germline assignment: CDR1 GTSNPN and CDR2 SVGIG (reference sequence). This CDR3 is CAWSVLLGAQEGSGTEAFF. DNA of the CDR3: TGTGCCTGGAGTGTACTGCTGGGTGCCCAAGAGGGATCCGGCACTGAAGCTTTCTTT.